The source of this T cell receptor beta chain is a study of beta chain features in type 1 diabetes (dated by TCRdb to between 2017 and 2018). At the level of the whole study: Patients and healthy donors did not differ in mean age, gender distribution, total cell number or subset yield. A total of 100 million to 110 million sorted cells were examined across all samples, and a strong correlation was observed between cell number per subset and RNA yield. The study compared the TCRB repertoires of sorted circulating CD4+ T cell subsets in recently diagnosed type 1 diabetes patients with those in matched healthy donors. Naive and central memory subsets were obtained from all 30 or so donors, but regulatory and stem cell-like memory subsets were isolated from only 8 patients and 8 healthy donors. What the research found in general, with its limitations: HLA sub-analyses involved small numbers of individuals, so any influence of HLA type on TCRB rearrangement remained unresolved. Naive, central memory and regulatory TCRB repertoires appeared to be more similar among patients than among healthy donors. A moderate but significant shortening of TCRB CDR3 length was observed in type 1 diabetes patients in all four CD4+ subsets. PCR may preferentially amplify shorter templates, but because patient and control samples were amplified and corrected together, any resulting skew would affect both groups equally. At VDJ recombination sites, patients with type 1 diabetes made fewer insertions and deleted more nucleotides, a pattern implying thymic rearrangement abnormalities. Sequencing cDNA rather than genomic DNA could over-represent highly expressing activated cells, although activation and CD3 levels did not differ between groups.

The High Capacity cDNA Reverse Transcription Kit was used to reverse transcribe all of the isolated RNA, meaning that expressed TCRB transcripts were what got sequenced. Deep immunoSEQ sequencing was performed on naive, central memory and regulatory T cell samples, with an average of around 3.5 million total reads per sample. Sorted cells were lysed in RLT buffer, and RNA was extracted using DNase-treated RNeasy Micro or Mini kits according to cell number. To prevent cross-contamination, every cell subset was processed on its own, while patient and healthy donor samples were processed together. The immunoSEQ multiplex PCR was used to amplify TCRB sequences from cDNA, generating 87-bp fragments that spanned the CDR3 region. Sequencing of the amplicons was performed on the Illumina HiSeq platform. Concerning the study's data processing: PCR bias was corrected computationally using synthetic template baselines, and reads within Hamming distance 2 were collapsed, with unmergeable singletons discarded. Reads were aligned against IMGT to assign V, D and J genes, CDR3 length and insertions or deletions at six rearrangement sites. Clonotype counts were normalized to sorted cell number within each subset before computing true diversity and Gini coefficients with the tcR R package. The overlap coefficient, calculated on TCRB nucleotide sequences, was used to measure repertoire sharing. Out-of-frame TCRB sequences from naive cells were analyzed to stand in for the pre-selection repertoire. TCRdb mirrors the immuneACCESS table, restricted to in-frame sequences. Some clones are absent from its copies; in checked studies, under half trace to an unresolved V gene, and the reason for the others is unknown. V, J and clone size were drawn from that table, and D and trimming were deduced from the DNA. This sample gives nearly 250,000 clones in total; around an eighth of them show up just once. 0.025% to 0.03% of the sample comes from the top ten.

Each donor gave one peripheral blood draw, about 110 mL on average, collected into heparinised tubes. Using a panel that included CD45RO, CCR7, CD25, CD127, CD95 and CD27, naive, central memory, regulatory and stem cell-like memory CD4+ T cells were sorted on a BD FACSAria II. All sorted populations exceeded 95% purity. PBMCs were isolated immediately by Lymphoprep density gradient centrifugation and stained directly without culture. Samples were stained and sorted in pairs, with one healthy donor and one patient per experiment, so that batch effects were minimized. Comment on this clone: The antigen this receptor binds is unknown. Per-nucleotide qualities are absent, and no much larger clonotype sits a single base away.

A distance of 21 bases separates the germline ends of V and J, which lose 5 bases and 2 bases respectively. From its cysteine to its phenylalanine, the CDR3 spans 17 amino acids. This entry keeps only the CDR3 DNA: 51 bases, framed from base 1. Looking up the germline V gene (reference sequence) yields CDR1 LNHNV and CDR2 YYDKDF. The sequenced sample was naive CD4+ T cells from blood. The cell subset or site label here, explained by the study, means: true naive CD4+ T cells. The clonotype comes from a woman aged 40 to 50 in good health. This receptor chain uses TRBV15 and TRBJ1-1; the D segment could be TRBD1, given 6 matching bases. The CDR3 has the sequence CATSAGLGAMGNTEAFF. DNA sequence: TGTGCCACCAGCGCCGGCCTGGGGGCGATGGGAAACACTGAAGCTTTCTTT.